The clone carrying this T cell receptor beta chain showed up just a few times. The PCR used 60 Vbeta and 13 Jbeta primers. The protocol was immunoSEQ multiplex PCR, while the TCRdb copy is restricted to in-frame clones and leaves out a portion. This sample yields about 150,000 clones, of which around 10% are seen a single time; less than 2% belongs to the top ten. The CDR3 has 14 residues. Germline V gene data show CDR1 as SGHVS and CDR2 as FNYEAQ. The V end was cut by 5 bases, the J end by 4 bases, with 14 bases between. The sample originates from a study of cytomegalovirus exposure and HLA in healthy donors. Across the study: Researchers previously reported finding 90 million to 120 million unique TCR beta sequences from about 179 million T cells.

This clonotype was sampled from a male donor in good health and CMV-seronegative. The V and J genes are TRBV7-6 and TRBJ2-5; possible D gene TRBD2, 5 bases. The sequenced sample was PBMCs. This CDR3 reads CASSPDSVGETQYF. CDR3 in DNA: TGTGCCAGCAGCCCGGACTCGGTGGGAGAGACCCAGTACTTC.